This T cell receptor beta chain was sequenced for a study of cytomegalovirus exposure and HLA in healthy donors. Study observations and caveats: In a later analysis, common viral pathogens appeared linked to several of the most significant clusters. Trimming of TCR beta V- and J-genes showed a link, identified in a later analysis, to a missense DCLRE1C variant.

The PCR used 60 Vbeta and 13 Jbeta primers. Generated by immunoSEQ multiplex PCR, the TCRdb table keeps only in-frame clones and is missing some. The sample consists of 100,000 to 150,000 clones, 70% to 90% of them appearing once. Worth noting for this clone: Its antigen is not identified.

This receptor was taken from a man between 18 and 29 years old in good health and CMV-seropositive. The sample consisted of PBMCs.

The CDR3 nucleotides read TGTGCCATCAGTGATAGCGGGGGTGGCTACAATGAGCAGTTCTTC. Protein: CAISDSGGGYNEQFF. The chain combines TRBV10-3 with TRBJ2-1, with 9 bases aligning to TRBD2. Germline V lookup: CDR1 ENHRY, CDR2 SYGVKD. The length of the CDR3 is 15 residues. V lost 3 bases, J lost 3 bases, and 3 bases stayed unmatched.